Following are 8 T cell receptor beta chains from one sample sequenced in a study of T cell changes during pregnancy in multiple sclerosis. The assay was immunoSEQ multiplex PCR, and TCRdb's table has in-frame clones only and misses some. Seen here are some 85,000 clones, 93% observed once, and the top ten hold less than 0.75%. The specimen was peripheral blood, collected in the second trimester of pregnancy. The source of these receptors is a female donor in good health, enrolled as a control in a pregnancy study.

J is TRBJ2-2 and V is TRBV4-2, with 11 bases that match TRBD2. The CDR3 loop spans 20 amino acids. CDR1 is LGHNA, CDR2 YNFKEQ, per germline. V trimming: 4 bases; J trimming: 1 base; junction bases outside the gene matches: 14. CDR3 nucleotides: TGTGCCAGCAGCCCCTCTAGCGGGGGGAGCCCCCCTATGAACACCGGGGAGCTGTTTTTT. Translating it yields CASSPSSGGSPPMNTGELFF.

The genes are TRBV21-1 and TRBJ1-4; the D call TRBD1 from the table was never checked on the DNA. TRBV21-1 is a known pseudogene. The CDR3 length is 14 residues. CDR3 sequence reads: CASSLNRANEKLFF. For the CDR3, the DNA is TGTGCCAGCAGCCTTAACAGGGCTAATGAAAAACTGTTTTTT.

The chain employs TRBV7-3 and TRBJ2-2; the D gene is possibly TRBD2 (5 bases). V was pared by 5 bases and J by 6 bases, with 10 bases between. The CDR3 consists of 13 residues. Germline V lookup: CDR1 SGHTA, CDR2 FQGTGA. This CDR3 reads CASSPILAGELFF. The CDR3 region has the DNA TGTGCCAGCAGCCCAATACTAGCCGGGGAGCTGTTTTTT. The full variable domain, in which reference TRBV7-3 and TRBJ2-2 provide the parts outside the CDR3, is GAGVSQTPSNKVTEKGKYVELRCDPISGHTALYWYRQSLGQGPEFLIYFQGTGAADDSGLPNDRFFAVRPEGSVSTLKIQRTERGDSAVYLCASSPILAGELFFGEGSRLTVL.

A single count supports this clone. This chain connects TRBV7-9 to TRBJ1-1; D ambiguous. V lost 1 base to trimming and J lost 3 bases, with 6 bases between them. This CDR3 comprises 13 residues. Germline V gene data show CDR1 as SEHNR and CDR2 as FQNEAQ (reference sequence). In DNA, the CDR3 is TGTGCCAGCAGCTTAGAAGGAGACACTGAAGCTTTCTTT. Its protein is CASSLEGDTEAFF.

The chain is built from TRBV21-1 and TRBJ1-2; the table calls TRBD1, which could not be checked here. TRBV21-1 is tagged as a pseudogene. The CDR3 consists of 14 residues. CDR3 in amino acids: CASSKVGRYYGYTF. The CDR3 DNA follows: TGTGCCAGCAGCAAAGTTGGCAGATACTATGGCTACACCTTC.

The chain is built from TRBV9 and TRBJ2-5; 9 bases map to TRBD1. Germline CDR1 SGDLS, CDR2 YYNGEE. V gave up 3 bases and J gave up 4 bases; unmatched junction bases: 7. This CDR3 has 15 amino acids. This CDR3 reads CASSATGGRAETQYF. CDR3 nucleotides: TGTGCCAGCAGCGCCACAGGGGGCCGGGCAGAGACCCAGTACTTC.

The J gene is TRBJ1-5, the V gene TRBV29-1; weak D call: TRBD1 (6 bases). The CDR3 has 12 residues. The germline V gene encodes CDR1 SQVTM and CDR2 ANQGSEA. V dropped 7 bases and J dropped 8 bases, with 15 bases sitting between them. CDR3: CSADRGAEPQHF. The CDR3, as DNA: TGCAGCGCCGATCGGGGGGCTGAGCCCCAGCATTTT.

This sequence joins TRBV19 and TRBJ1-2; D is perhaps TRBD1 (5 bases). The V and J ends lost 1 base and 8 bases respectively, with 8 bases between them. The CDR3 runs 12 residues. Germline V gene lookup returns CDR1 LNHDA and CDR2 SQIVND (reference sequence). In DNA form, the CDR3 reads TGTGCCAGTAGTATAGCAGGGTTAGGCTACACCTTC. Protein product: CASSIAGLGYTF.